This TCR beta chain stems from a study of blood T cell repertoires in COVID-19. Whole-study context: COVID-19 samples collected from the United States, Italy and Spain covered acute and convalescent phases. In each case, the material was cDNA or gDNA derived from T cells, B-cell-depleted T cells, or PBMCs.

Source study methods: The authors estimated nucleated cell counts from reference gene primer amplification. Repertoires were generated with immunoSEQ multiplex PCR, while TCRdb's copy carries only in-frame clones and drops some. For V, J and clone size, that table is used; D and trimming come from the DNA. This repertoire shows 70,000 to 95,000 clones, approximately 87% found once; its top ten account for approximately 1.6%. This CDR3 is 14 amino acids long. CDR1 is MNHEY, CDR2 SMNVEV, per germline (reference sequence). The trim removed 2 bases at V and 6 bases at J, leaving 3 bases unmatched. The sequenced sample consisted of peripheral blood. V gene TRBV27 combines with J gene TRBJ1-5; 8 positions match TRBD1. This receptor was obtained from a human donor with active COVID-19. The donor label of this sample is uncertain. The CDR3 region is CASSLKTGGQPQHF. The CDR3 DNA sequence: TGTGCCAGCAGTTTAAAAACAGGGGGTCAGCCCCAGCATTTT.